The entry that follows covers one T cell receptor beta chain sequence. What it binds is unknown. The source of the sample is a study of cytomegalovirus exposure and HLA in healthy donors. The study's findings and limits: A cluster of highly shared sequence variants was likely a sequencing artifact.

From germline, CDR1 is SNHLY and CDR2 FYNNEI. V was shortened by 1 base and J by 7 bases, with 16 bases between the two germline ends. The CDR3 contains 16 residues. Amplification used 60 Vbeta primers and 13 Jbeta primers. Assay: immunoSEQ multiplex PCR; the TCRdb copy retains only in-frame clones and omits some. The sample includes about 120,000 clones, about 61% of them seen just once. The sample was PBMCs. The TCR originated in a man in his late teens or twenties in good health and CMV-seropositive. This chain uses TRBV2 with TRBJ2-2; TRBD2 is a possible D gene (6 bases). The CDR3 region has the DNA TGTGCCAGCAGTGAAGAAGGGACTCTTCTCGGCGGGGAGCTGTTTTTT. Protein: CASSEEGTLLGGELFF.